The 30 T cell receptor beta chains presented below share a single source sample, sequenced in a study of graft-versus-host responses after intestinal transplantation. Here immunoSEQ multiplex PCR was the method, and the copy in TCRdb shows in-frame clones only, minus some. This table has under 90,000 clones, about 90% appearing once. The sample in question was PBMCs, obtained 98 days after intestinal transplantation. The receptors here all came from a human patient who received an intestinal transplant, so some T cells may come from the graft donor.

V usage is TRBV29-1 and J usage is TRBJ2-2; D possibly corresponds to TRBD2 (5 bases). CDR1 is SQVTM and CDR2 is ANQGSEA in the germline V gene. This CDR3 contains 14 residues. V lost 1 base and J 2 bases, leaving 8 bases between the germline ends. CDR3 DNA: TGCAGCGTTGAAGCTAGCCCTAACACCGGGGAGCTGTTTTTT. This encodes CSVEASPNTGELFF.

Here the CDR3 DNA reads TGTGCCACCAGCAGAGATCAAACAAACACTGAAGCTTTCTTT. Amino acid sequence: CATSRDQTNTEAFF. The chain carries TRBV15 and TRBJ1-1; D is undetermined. V was cut by 0 bases and J by 2 bases, with 7 bases left in between. This CDR3 comprises 14 residues. Germline CDR1 LNHNV, CDR2 YYDKDF (reference sequence).

V and J are TRBV30 and TRBJ1-3; D gene unclear. CDR1 and CDR2 from the germline V gene are GTSNPN and SVGIG (reference sequence). V lost 1 base, J lost 0 bases, and 10 bases lay in between. This CDR3 contains 15 residues. The CDR3 sequence: CAWSGPATSGNTIYF. CDR3 in DNA: TGTGCCTGGAGTGGCCCAGCTACCTCTGGAAACACCATATATTTT.

This chain uses TRBV7-2 with TRBJ1-6, with D possibly matching TRBD1 (5 bases). CDR3 length equals 13 residues. CDR1 is SGHTA and CDR2 is FQGNSA in the germline V gene. The V and J ends lost 1 base and 9 bases respectively, with 7 bases between them. The CDR3 loop is CASSLVGGSPLHF. For the CDR3, the DNA is TGTGCCAGCAGCTTAGTTGGGGGTTCACCCCTCCACTTT.

The rearrangement joins TRBV5-4 to TRBJ2-3; 10 bases map to TRBD1. Germline-derived CDR1 and CDR2 are SGHNT and YYREEE (reference sequence). The CDR3 length is 16 residues. V shed 4 bases and J 5 bases; nucleotides not matched to a gene: 10. CDR3 in DNA: TGTGCCAGCAGCCTCCCGACAGGGGGCGCGGGAGATACGCAGTATTTT. It is translated as CASSLPTGGAGDTQYF.

The rearrangement uses TRBV6-6 and TRBJ2-5; TRBD2 matches at 10 bases. The CDR3 loop spans 16 amino acids. Germline CDR1 reads MNHNY; CDR2 reads SVGAGI (reference sequence). Trimming cost V 6 bases and J 5 bases; bases outside gene matches: 12. CDR3 loop: CASSPKREGLWETQYF. As DNA, the CDR3 is TGTGCCAGCAGCCCCAAGCGGGAGGGCCTTTGGGAGACCCAGTACTTC.

This chain connects TRBV28 to TRBJ2-7; maybe TRBD2 (6 bases). Germline assignment: CDR1 MDHEN and CDR2 SYDVKM. The CDR3 loop spans 14 amino acids. Trimming removed 5 bases at V and 2 bases at J, with 13 bases between. This chain's CDR3 is CASSTPSGAYEQYF. The CDR3 nucleotides are TGTGCCAGCAGTACTCCATCGGGAGCCTACGAGCAGTACTTC.

The rearrangement links TRBV27 to TRBJ2-5, with 11 positions matching TRBD2. The V and J ends lost 3 bases and 5 bases, in that order; junction bases with no gene match: 8. Per the germline V gene, CDR1 is MNHEY and CDR2 is SMNVEV (reference sequence). The CDR3 is 16 amino acids. The CDR3 coding sequence is TGTGCCAGCAGTTTTATAGCGGGGGGGCGCGGGGAGACCCAGTACTTC. This codes for CASSFIAGGRGETQYF.

Written as DNA, the CDR3 is TGTGCCAGCAGTCGGACAGGATATGGCTACACCTTC. It yields the protein CASSRTGYGYTF. This rearrangement joins TRBV28 to TRBJ1-2; 7 nucleotides agree with TRBD1. The J segment lost 5 bases and the V segment lost 5 bases, leaving 2 bases of the junction unmatched. Germline values: CDR1 MDHEN, CDR2 SYDVKM. CDR3 length equals 12 residues.

The J gene is TRBJ2-7, the V gene TRBV10-3; the D gene is possibly TRBD2 (6 bases). CDR1 and CDR2 from the germline V gene are ENHRY and SYGVKD. CDR3 length: 14 residues. Trimming pared 4 bases from V and 0 bases from J, leaving 10 bases between. The CDR3 region has the DNA TGTGCCATCAGTGCTAGCGCTCCCTCCTACGAGCAGTACTTC. This encodes CAISASAPSYEQYF.

The rearrangement uses TRBV6-5 and TRBJ1-1; 8 bases are shared with TRBD1. This CDR3 has 13 residues. Germline V CDR1 and CDR2: MNHEY, SVGAGI. V gave up 5 bases and J gave up 5 bases; unmatched junction bases: 4. CDR3 sequence: CASSAGGYTEAFF. The CDR3 DNA sequence: TGTGCCAGCAGTGCAGGGGGCTATACTGAAGCTTTCTTT.

V is TRBV27 and J is TRBJ1-5; TRBD1 agrees at 8 bases. The CDR3 totals 16 residues. Unmatched junction bases numbered 6, after V lost 3 bases and J lost 2 bases. Germline values: CDR1 MNHEY, CDR2 SMNVEV (reference sequence). The CDR3 reads CASSFTGGRRNQPQHF. The CDR3 region has the DNA TGTGCCAGCAGTTTCACAGGGGGGAGGCGCAATCAGCCCCAGCATTTT.

The gene calls are TRBV7-9 and TRBJ1-2; tentatively, D is TRBD1 (5 bases). The CDR3 extends over 14 amino acids. Deletions cut 2 bases from V and 4 bases from J, with 11 bases between. Germline V lookup: CDR1 SEHNR, CDR2 FQNEAQ (reference sequence). CDR3 nucleotides: TGTGCCAGCAGCTTATGGGGGAATGGCTATGGCTACACCTTC. Amino acids: CASSLWGNGYGYTF. Full variable domain (outside the CDR3, taken from reference TRBV7-9 and TRBJ1-2): DTGVSQNPRHKITKRGQNVTFRCDPISEHNRLYWYRQTLGQGPEFLTYFQNEAQLEKSRLLSDRFSAERPKGSFSTLEIQRTEQGDSAMYLCASSLWGNGYGYTFGSGTRLTVV.

The rearrangement uses TRBV4-2 and TRBJ2-5; 8 bases line up with TRBD1. CDR3 length: 18 residues. With V trimmed by 4 bases and J by 1 base, 14 bases remained unmatched. Per the germline V gene, CDR1 is LGHNA and CDR2 is YNFKEQ. Here the CDR3 DNA reads TGTGCCAGCAGCCCCTCTGTCTTCTCGGGACAGGCCCAAGAGACCCAGTACTTC. Translation gives CASSPSVFSGQAQETQYF.

The gene calls are TRBV5-1 and TRBJ2-7; no clear D gene. CDR1 SGHRS and CDR2 YFSETQ come from the germline V gene. V was clipped by 2 bases and J by 4 bases, with 7 bases between them. The CDR3 is 12 residues long. The CDR3 is CASSFGSYEQYF. DNA of the CDR3: TGCGCCAGCAGCTTTGGCTCTTACGAGCAGTACTTC.

V and J are TRBV27 and TRBJ2-5; D is possibly TRBD1 or TRBD2 (5 bases each). The CDR3 contains 19 residues. The germline V and J ends were trimmed by 6 bases and 2 bases, with 28 bases remaining between them. Germline loops: CDR1 MNHEY, CDR2 SMNVEV (reference sequence). The CDR3 region is CASSRFSWDRLKGQETQYF. The CDR3 DNA sequence: TGTGCCAGCAGCCGCTTCTCCTGGGACCGCCTTAAGGGGCAAGAGACCCAGTACTTC.

This clone was observed once. The rearrangement links TRBV5-1 to TRBJ2-7, with 12 nucleotides matching TRBD2. After removal of 3 bases from V and 7 bases from J, the junction contained 5 bases not matched to a gene. Germline CDR1 and CDR2: SGHRS and YFSETQ. CDR3 length: 14 amino acids. CDR3 nucleotide sequence: TGCGCCAGCAGCTCTGATGGACTAGCGGGGGAGCAGTACTTC. Encoded protein: CASSSDGLAGEQYF.

The rearrangement joins TRBV6-5 to TRBJ2-1; D is unclear. This CDR3 is 11 amino acids long. The germline gives CDR1 MNHEY, CDR2 SVGAGI. Trimming stripped 2 bases from V and 10 bases from J, with 6 bases between. Written as DNA, the CDR3 is TGTGCCAGCAGTTACGCTGAGGAGCAGTTCTTC. This sequence encodes CASSYAEEQFF.

The chain recombines TRBV29-1 with TRBJ1-1, with D possibly TRBD1 on 6 matching bases. Per germline, CDR1 SQVTM and CDR2 ANQGSEA. The V end lost 0 bases, the J end lost 6 bases, and 14 bases lay between the germline ends. The CDR3 consists of 14 residues. DNA for the CDR3: TGCAGCGTTGAAGATACGGGGGGGGGCGCTGAAGCTTTCTTT. This translates into CSVEDTGGGAEAFF. Combining the CDR3 with reference TRBV29-1 and TRBJ1-1 gives the whole variable domain SAVISQKPSRDICQRGTSLTIQCQVDSQVTMMFWYRQQPGQSLTLIATANQGSEATYESGFVIDKFPISRPNLTFSTLTVSNMSPEDSSIYLCSVEDTGGGAEAFFGQGTRLTVV.

The rearrangement links TRBV10-2 to TRBJ1-1; 7 bases line up with TRBD1. Per germline, CDR1 WSHSY and CDR2 SAAADI. Trimming removed 2 bases from V and 0 bases from J; junction bases left unmatched: 3. The CDR3 extends over 15 amino acids. DNA for the CDR3: TGCGCCAGCAGTGAGAGACAGGGCATGAACACTGAAGCTTTCTTT. Its protein product is CASSERQGMNTEAFF.

The chain combines TRBV7-8 with TRBJ2-5; D is undetermined. The CDR3 sequence is 16 residues long. The germline V gene has CDR1 SGHVS and CDR2 FQNEAQ. V was shortened by 3 bases and J by 4 bases, with 18 bases between the two germline ends. This chain's CDR3 is CASSLGQQRSIETQYF. The DNA of the CDR3 is TGTGCCAGCAGCTTGGGCCAGCAAAGGTCCATAGAGACCCAGTACTTC. Supplemented by reference TRBV7-8 and TRBJ2-5, the full variable domain reads GAGVSQSPRYKVAKRGQDVALRCDPISGHVSLFWYQQALGQGPEFLTYFQNEAQLDKSGLPSDRFFAERPEGSVSTLKIQRTQQEDSAVYLCASSLGQQRSIETQYFGPGTRLLVL.

The gene calls are TRBV27 and TRBJ2-3; D ambiguous. The germline gives CDR1 MNHEY, CDR2 SMNVEV (reference sequence). The V gene lost 3 bases and the J gene lost 3 bases, with 13 bases spanning the gap. This CDR3 comprises 15 residues. In DNA form, the CDR3 reads TGTGCCAGCAGTTTCGCGACGGTCTGGACAGATACGCAGTATTTT. Its translation is CASSFATVWTDTQYF.

CDR3 sequence reads: CASSVGTRGDRGSQPQHF. The CDR3 coding sequence is TGTGCCAGCAGCGTAGGGACTAGGGGGGACAGGGGCTCTCAGCCCCAGCATTTT. The rearrangement links TRBV9 to TRBJ1-5; 10 bases are a match to TRBD1. CDR1 is SGDLS, CDR2 YYNGEE, per germline. CDR3 size: 18 residues. Losses at the gene ends were 0 bases for V and 6 bases for J; bases not matched to a gene: 12.

This clone appeared a few times. The J gene is TRBJ1-5, the V gene TRBV6-6, with D possibly TRBD1 on 5 matching bases. This CDR3 contains 13 residues. Trimming pared 1 base from V and 9 bases from J, leaving 10 bases between. Germline assignment: CDR1 MNHNY and CDR2 SVGAGI (reference sequence). CDR3 in DNA: TGTGCCAGCAGTTACTTGGACATCTCGCCCCAGCATTTT. It codes for CASSYLDISPQHF.

This chain connects TRBV6-5 to TRBJ2-7; D is possibly TRBD1 (6 bases). The CDR3 loop spans 14 amino acids. V was trimmed by 8 bases and J by 5 bases, leaving 19 bases between them. CDR1 and CDR2 (germline): MNHEY, SVGAGI. The CDR3 sequence: CASSVAQGKDEQYF. CDR3 in DNA: TGTGCCAGCTCCGTGGCGCAGGGGAAGGACGAGCAGTACTTC.

The V call is TRBV5-1, the J call TRBJ2-4; 8 bases are a match to TRBD2. Germline CDR1 reads SGHRS; CDR2 reads YFSETQ. This CDR3 has 16 amino acids. With V trimmed by 5 bases and J by 6 bases, 13 bases remained unmatched. The CDR3 sequence is CASSRSGSGLGNIQYF. DNA of the CDR3: TGCGCCAGCAGTCGGAGCGGGAGCGGGTTAGGAAACATTCAGTACTTC.

J is TRBJ2-1 and V is TRBV10-3, with D maybe TRBD2 (5 bases). The V end was cut by 4 bases, the J end by 7 bases, with 11 bases between. The CDR3 covers 13 residues. CDR1 and CDR2 from the germline V gene are ENHRY and SYGVKD. The CDR3 sequence is CAISGDSENEQFF. CDR3 sequence (DNA): TGTGCCATCAGTGGGGATAGCGAAAATGAGCAGTTCTTC.

The chain is built from TRBV7-9 and TRBJ2-7, with 14 positions matching TRBD2. Germline CDR1 SEHNR, CDR2 FQNEAQ (reference sequence). With V trimmed by 1 base and J by 1 base, 9 bases remained unmatched. The CDR3 is 19 amino acids. CDR3 coding DNA: TGTGCCAGCAGCTTAGTGAAGGGGGGACTAGCGGGAGCGTCCTACGAGCAGTACTTC. Translating it yields CASSLVKGGLAGASYEQYF. Together with reference TRBV7-9 and TRBJ2-7, the CDR3 gives the full variable domain: DTGVSQNPRHKITKRGQNVTFRCDPISEHNRLYWYRQTLGQGPEFLTYFQNEAQLEKSRLLSDRFSAERPKGSFSTLEIQRTEQGDSAMYLCASSLVKGGLAGASYEQYFGPGTRLTVT.

The chain couples TRBV11-2 to TRBJ2-7; 7 bases are shared with TRBD2. V gave up 1 base and J gave up 2 bases; unmatched junction bases: 5. Germline V gene lookup returns CDR1 SGHAT and CDR2 FQNNGV. CDR3 length: 15 residues. The CDR3 spells CASSLAGGSTYEQYF. CDR3 coding DNA: TGTGCCAGCAGCTTAGCCGGGGGGTCGACCTACGAGCAGTACTTC.

The rearrangement uses TRBV30 and TRBJ1-2, with a tentative D call TRBD1 (6 bases). This CDR3 comprises 11 residues. The V end lost 4 bases, the J end lost 6 bases, and 9 bases lay between the germline ends. CDR1 is GTSNPN, CDR2 SVGIG, per germline (reference sequence). CDR3 residues: CAWTNRDGYTF. The DNA of the CDR3 is TGTGCCTGGACTAACAGGGATGGCTACACCTTC.